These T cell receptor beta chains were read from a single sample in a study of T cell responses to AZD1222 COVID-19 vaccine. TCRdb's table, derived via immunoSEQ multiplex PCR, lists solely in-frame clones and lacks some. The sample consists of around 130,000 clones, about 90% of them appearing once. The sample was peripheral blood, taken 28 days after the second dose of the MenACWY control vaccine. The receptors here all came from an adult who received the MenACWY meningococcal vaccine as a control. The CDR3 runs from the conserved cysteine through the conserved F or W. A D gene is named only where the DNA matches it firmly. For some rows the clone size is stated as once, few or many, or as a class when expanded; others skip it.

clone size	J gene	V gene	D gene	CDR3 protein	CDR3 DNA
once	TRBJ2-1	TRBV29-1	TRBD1	CSGRQGNYNEQFF	TGCAGCGGCCGACAGGGAAACTACAATGAGCAGTTCTTC
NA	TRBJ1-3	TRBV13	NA	CASKVGGGRNTIYF	TGTGCCAGCAAAGTGGGCGGTGGAAGAAACACCATATATTTT
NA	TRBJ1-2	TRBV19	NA	CATASGFYGYTF	TGTGCCACCGCATCAGGATTCTATGGCTACACCTTC
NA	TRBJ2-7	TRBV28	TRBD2	CASSLFAGETYEQYF	TGTGCCAGCAGTTTATTCGCGGGGGAAACCTACGAGCAGTACTTC
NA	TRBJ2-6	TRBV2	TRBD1	CASRNRGLSGANVLTF	TGTGCCAGCAGAAACAGGGGGCTGTCTGGGGCCAACGTCCTGACTTTC
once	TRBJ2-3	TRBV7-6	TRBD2	CASSQGTSGSSTDTQYF	TGTGCCAGCAGCCAAGGGACTAGCGGGTCTAGCACAGATACGCAGTATTTT
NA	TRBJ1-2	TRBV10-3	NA	CAINTQGTYGYTF	TGTGCCATCAACACTCAGGGGACCTATGGCTACACCTTC
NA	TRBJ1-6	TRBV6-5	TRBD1	CASRQGYPLNSPLHF	TGTGCCAGCAGACAGGGGTACCCACTTAATTCACCCCTCCACTTT
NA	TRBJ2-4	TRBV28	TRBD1	CASSTTRQGNIQYF	TGTGCCAGCAGTACTACCCGACAGGGCAACATTCAGTACTTC
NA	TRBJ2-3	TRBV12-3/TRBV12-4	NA	CASRLGGTDTQYF	TGTGCCAGCAGGCTCGGGGGAACAGATACGCAGTATTTT